Below are 19 T cell receptor beta chains sequenced from a single sample in a study of blood T cell repertoires in COVID-19. Data came from immunoSEQ multiplex PCR; TCRdb stores just in-frame clones and leaves some out. This table has about 150,000 clones, approximately 84% appearing once. Sequenced sample: peripheral blood. These receptors all come from a woman aged 55-69 years with COVID-19, enrolled during active disease.

This clone appeared once. V gene TRBV25-1 combines with J gene TRBJ1-5; D might be TRBD1 (6 bases). The CDR3 totals 14 residues. Per the germline V gene, CDR1 is MGHDK and CDR2 is SYGVNS. V was clipped by 3 bases and J by 6 bases, with 12 bases between them. The CDR3 here is CASSDGGGSQPQHF. Here the CDR3 DNA reads TGTGCCAGCAGTGACGGGGGCGGGAGTCAGCCCCAGCATTTT. Looking up the rest from reference TRBV25-1 and TRBJ1-5 gives the full variable domain: EADIYQTPRYLVIGTGKKITLECSQTMGHDKMYWYQQDPGMELHLIHYSYGVNSTEKGDLSSESTVSRIRTEHFPLTLESARPSHTSQYLCASSDGGGSQPQHFGDGTRLSIL.

The chain is built from TRBV6-5 and TRBJ1-1, with TRBD1 matching 7 bases. The CDR3 length is 16 residues. With V trimmed by 4 bases and J by 0 bases, 8 bases remained unmatched. In germline, CDR1 is MNHEY, CDR2 SVGAGI. CDR3 bases: TGTGCCAGCAGTTCGGGACAGAGAATTATGAACACTGAAGCTTTCTTT. Translation gives CASSSGQRIMNTEAFF.

This clone is a singleton in its sample. The gene calls are TRBV2 and TRBJ2-1, with 8 bases identical to TRBD1. The V gene end was trimmed by 5 bases and the J gene end by 14 bases; junction bases not matched to a gene: 8. In germline, CDR1 is SNHLY, CDR2 FYNNEI. This CDR3 has 12 amino acids. The CDR3 nucleotides read TGTGCCAGCAGTTACTACAGGGGGGATAAGTTCTTC. Its protein is CASSYYRGDKFF. Looking up the rest from reference TRBV2 and TRBJ2-1 gives the full variable domain: EPEVTQTPSHQVTQMGQEVILRCVPISNHLYFYWYRQILGQKVEFLVSFYNNEISEKSEIFDDQFSVERPDGSNFTLKIRSTKLEDSAMYFCASSYYRGDKFFGPGTRLTVL.

The chain couples TRBV7-2 to TRBJ1-5; 7 bases fit TRBD1. V lost 5 bases, J lost 3 bases, and 10 bases stayed unmatched. The germline gives CDR1 SGHTA, CDR2 FQGNSA. The CDR3 runs 16 residues. Here the CDR3 DNA reads TGTGCCAGCAGCACCTCAACAGGGGCAATCAATCAGCCCCAGCATTTT. Encoded protein: CASSTSTGAINQPQHF.

This rearrangement joins TRBV5-1 to TRBJ2-1; 7 bases line up with TRBD1. The CDR3 spans 14 residues. The V gene's germline CDR1 is SGHRS and CDR2 YFSETQ. Trimming cost V 4 bases and J 8 bases; bases outside gene matches: 9. CDR3 sequence reads: CASSLRQGGDEQFF. The CDR3 nucleotides are TGCGCCAGCAGCCTTCGACAGGGTGGCGATGAGCAGTTCTTC.

This clone was counted between two and nine times. The gene calls are TRBV24-1 and TRBJ1-2, with TRBD1 matching 11 bases. Per germline, CDR1 KGHDR and CDR2 SFDVKD. V gave up 4 bases and J gave up 7 bases; unmatched junction bases: 7. The CDR3 loop spans 15 amino acids. The CDR3 sequence is CATSEGGTGGIGYTF. Here the CDR3 DNA reads TGTGCCACCAGTGAGGGAGGGACAGGGGGAATTGGCTACACCTTC.

V gene TRBV3-1 (or the pseudogene TRBV3-2) combines with J gene TRBJ2-1, with TRBD2 matching over 12 bases. CDR3 size: 15 residues. V shed 3 bases and J 9 bases; nucleotides not matched to a gene: 6. CDR1 is LGHDT, CDR2 YNNKEL, per germline (reference sequence). The CDR3 loop is CASSQSSGGAGEQFF. In DNA form, the CDR3 reads TGTGCCAGCAGCCAGTCTAGCGGGGGGGCCGGTGAGCAGTTCTTC.

This clone was observed a handful of times. CDR3 nucleotides: TGTGCCAGTAGTAGGACTAGCTGGAACAATGAGCAGTTCTTC. Translated, it gives CASSRTSWNNEQFF. The V and J genes are TRBV19 and TRBJ2-1; 8 nucleotides agree with TRBD2. CDR1 is LNHDA and CDR2 is SQIVND in the germline V gene (reference sequence). The CDR3 extends over 14 amino acids. The V segment lost 4 bases and the J segment 5 bases; nucleotides outside the gene matches: 4.

V gene TRBV20-1 combines with J gene TRBJ1-1; D remains unclear. Germline CDR1 is DFQATT and CDR2 is SNEGSKA (reference sequence). V shed 1 base and J shed 7 bases, with 7 bases lying between them. This CDR3 spans 11 amino acids. In DNA, the CDR3 is TGCAGTGCTAGAGCGAGCTATGAAGCTTTCTTT. This gives the protein CSARASYEAFF.

This chain uses TRBV7-9 with TRBJ2-5; D possibly corresponds to TRBD1 (5 bases). V was shortened by 5 bases and J by 3 bases, with 10 bases between the two germline ends. The CDR3 length is 13 residues. CDR1 SEHNR and CDR2 FQNEAQ come from the germline V gene (reference sequence). CDR3 sequence reads: CASSPTEEETQYF. For the CDR3, the DNA is TGTGCCAGCAGCCCGACAGAAGAAGAGACCCAGTACTTC. Together with reference TRBV7-9 and TRBJ2-5, the CDR3 gives the full variable domain: DTGVSQNPRHKITKRGQNVTFRCDPISEHNRLYWYRQTLGQGPEFLTYFQNEAQLEKSRLLSDRFSAERPKGSFSTLEIQRTEQGDSAMYLCASSPTEEETQYFGPGTRLLVL.

This chain joins TRBV4-2 and TRBJ2-5, with D perhaps TRBD2 (7 bases). Per germline, CDR1 LGHNA and CDR2 YNFKEQ. The CDR3 spans 17 residues. Trimming took 2 bases from V and 2 from J, leaving 18 bases between them. The CDR3: CASSQSWGGPKQETQYF. The CDR3, as DNA: TGTGCCAGCAGCCAATCGTGGGGGGGGCCAAAGCAAGAGACCCAGTACTTC.

The V gene is TRBV29-1, the J gene TRBJ2-3, with 11 bases that match TRBD2. Germline V gives CDR1 SQVTM, CDR2 ANQGSEA. J lost 4 bases, V lost 4 bases, and 4 bases had no gene match. The length of the CDR3 is 14 residues. CDR3 nucleotides: TGCAGCGTTGCTAGCGGGGGGCCCCCAGATACGCAGTATTTT. Translated, it gives CSVASGGPPDTQYF.

The chain recombines TRBV7-2 with TRBJ2-7; 9 bases map to TRBD2. The CDR3 extends over 15 amino acids. V gave up 3 bases and J gave up 3 bases; unmatched junction bases: 6. The germline V gene encodes CDR1 SGHTA and CDR2 FQGNSA. The CDR3 loop is CASSLRREGVYEQYF. In DNA form, the CDR3 reads TGTGCCAGCAGCTTGCGGCGGGAGGGAGTCTACGAGCAGTACTTC.

This clone has a handful of counts. The gene calls are TRBV2 and TRBJ1-6; 9 positions match TRBD1. V lost 6 bases to trimming and J lost 4 bases; unmatched junction nucleotides: 4. The length of the CDR3 is 15 residues. The V gene's germline CDR1 is SNHLY and CDR2 FYNNEI. The CDR3 here is CASRPGQGYNSPLHF. The CDR3 region has the DNA TGTGCCAGCAGGCCGGGACAGGGTTATAATTCACCCCTCCACTTT.

In DNA form, the CDR3 reads TGTGCCAGCAGTTACGGCGGGAGGGTCCAAGAGACCCAGTACTTC. The encoded protein is CASSYGGRVQETQYF. This chain uses TRBV6-5 with TRBJ2-5; the match to TRBD2 covers 9 bases. The CDR3 consists of 15 residues. The germline gives CDR1 MNHEY, CDR2 SVGAGI. With V trimmed by 2 bases and J by 1 base, 2 bases remained unmatched.

The chain links TRBV18 to TRBJ1-5; TRBD1 might be the D (6 bases). Germline-derived CDR1 and CDR2 are KGHSH and LQKENI. The CDR3 totals 14 residues. V was shortened by 3 bases and J by 3 bases, with 9 bases between the two germline ends. The CDR3 DNA sequence: TGTGCCAGCTCACCTACAGGGCTCAATCAGCCCCAGCATTTT. Its protein is CASSPTGLNQPQHF.

This clone was seen only a few times. This rearrangement joins TRBV7-3 to TRBJ2-7; possible D gene TRBD2, 5 bases. V gave up 2 bases and J gave up 3 bases, with 14 bases separating them. The CDR3 runs 15 residues. Germline loops: CDR1 SGHTA, CDR2 FQGTGA. The CDR3 DNA is TGTGCCAGCAGCTTATTACCGGGGAAGATCTACGAGCAGTACGTC. This codes for CASSLLPGKIYEQYV.

V and J are TRBV10-2 and TRBJ2-2; a weak D match, TRBD1 (5 bases). The V gene's germline CDR1 is WSHSY and CDR2 SAAADI. V dropped 2 bases and J dropped 1 base, with 8 bases sitting between them. This CDR3 has 15 amino acids. As DNA, the CDR3 is TGCGCCAGCAGTGAGGTTGGACAGAACACCGGGGAGCTGTTTTTT. This gives the protein CASSEVGQNTGELFF.

V usage is TRBV27 and J usage is TRBJ1-6; a weak D match, TRBD1 (6 bases). Germline V gene data show CDR1 as MNHEY and CDR2 as SMNVEV (reference sequence). The V gene lost 2 bases and the J gene lost 4 bases, with 9 bases spanning the gap. This CDR3 has 15 amino acids. As DNA, the CDR3 is TGTGCCAGCAGTTTAGTTGGACAGTATAATTCACCCCTCCACTTT. It is translated as CASSLVGQYNSPLHF.